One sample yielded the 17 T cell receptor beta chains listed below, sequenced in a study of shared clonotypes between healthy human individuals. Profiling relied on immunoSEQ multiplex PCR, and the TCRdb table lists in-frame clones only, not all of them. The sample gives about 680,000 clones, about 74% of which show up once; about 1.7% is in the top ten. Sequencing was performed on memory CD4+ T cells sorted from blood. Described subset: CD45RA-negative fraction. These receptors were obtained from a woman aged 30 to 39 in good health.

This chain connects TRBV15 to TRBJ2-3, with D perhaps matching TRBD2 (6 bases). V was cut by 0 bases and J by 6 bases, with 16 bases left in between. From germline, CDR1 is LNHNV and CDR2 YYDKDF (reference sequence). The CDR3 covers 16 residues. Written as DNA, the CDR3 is TGTGCCACCAGCAGAGAACCGGGCCAGGGAGGCGATACGCAGTATTTT. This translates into CATSREPGQGGDTQYF.

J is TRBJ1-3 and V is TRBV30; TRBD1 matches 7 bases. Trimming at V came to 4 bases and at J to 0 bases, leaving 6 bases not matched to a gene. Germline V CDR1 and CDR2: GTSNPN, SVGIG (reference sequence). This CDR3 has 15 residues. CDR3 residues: CAWNTGDISGNTIYF. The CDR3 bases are TGTGCCTGGAATACAGGGGACATCTCTGGAAACACCATATATTTT.

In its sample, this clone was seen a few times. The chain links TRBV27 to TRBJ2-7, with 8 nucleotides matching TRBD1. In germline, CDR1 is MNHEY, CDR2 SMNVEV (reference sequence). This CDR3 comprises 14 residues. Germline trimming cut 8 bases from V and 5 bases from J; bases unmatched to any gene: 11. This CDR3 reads CASETRTGRNEQYF. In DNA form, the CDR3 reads TGTGCCAGCGAAACTCGGACAGGGCGGAACGAGCAGTACTTC.

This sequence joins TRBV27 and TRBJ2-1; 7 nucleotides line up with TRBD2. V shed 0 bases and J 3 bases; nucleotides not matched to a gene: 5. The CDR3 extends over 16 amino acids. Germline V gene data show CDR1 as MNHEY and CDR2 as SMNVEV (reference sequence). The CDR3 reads CASSLSSLADYNEQFF. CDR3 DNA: TGTGCCAGCAGTTTATCGAGCCTAGCGGACTACAATGAGCAGTTCTTC.

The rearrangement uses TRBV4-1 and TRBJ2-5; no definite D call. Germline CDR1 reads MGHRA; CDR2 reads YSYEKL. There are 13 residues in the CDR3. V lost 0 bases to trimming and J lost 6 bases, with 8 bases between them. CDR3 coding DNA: TGCGCCAGCAGCCAAGATACGTTGAAGACCCAGTACTTC. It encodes CASSQDTLKTQYF.

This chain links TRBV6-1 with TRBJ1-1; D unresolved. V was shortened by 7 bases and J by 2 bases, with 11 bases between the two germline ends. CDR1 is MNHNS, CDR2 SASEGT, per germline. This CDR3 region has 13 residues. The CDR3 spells CASTLSGNTEAFF. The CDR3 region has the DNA TGTGCCAGCACCTTATCGGGTAACACTGAAGCTTTCTTT.

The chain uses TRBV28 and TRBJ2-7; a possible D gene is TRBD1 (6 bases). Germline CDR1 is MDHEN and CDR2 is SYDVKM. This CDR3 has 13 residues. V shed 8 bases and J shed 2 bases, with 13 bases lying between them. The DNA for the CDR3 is TGTGCCAGCGGGGGCCAGGGGCCCTACGAGCAGTACTTC. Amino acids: CASGGQGPYEQYF. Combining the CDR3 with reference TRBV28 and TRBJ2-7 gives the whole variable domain DVKVTQSSRYLVKRTGEKVFLECVQDMDHENMFWYRQDPGLGLRLIYFSYDVKMKEKGDIPEGYSVSREKKERFSLILESASTNQTSMYLCASGGQGPYEQYFGPGTRLTVT.

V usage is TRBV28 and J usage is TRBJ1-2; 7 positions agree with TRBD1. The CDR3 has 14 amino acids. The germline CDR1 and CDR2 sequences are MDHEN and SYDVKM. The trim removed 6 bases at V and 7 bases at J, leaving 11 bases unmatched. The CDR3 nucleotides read TGTGCCAGCAGGCGCCACAGGGGCCTGACTGGCTACACCTTC. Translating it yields CASRRHRGLTGYTF.

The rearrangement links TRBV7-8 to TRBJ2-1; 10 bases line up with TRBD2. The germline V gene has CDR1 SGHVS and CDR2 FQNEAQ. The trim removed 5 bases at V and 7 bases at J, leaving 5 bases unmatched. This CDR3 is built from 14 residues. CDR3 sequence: CASSEREGLNEQFF. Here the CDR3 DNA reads TGTGCCAGCAGCGAGCGGGAGGGCCTAAATGAGCAGTTCTTC.

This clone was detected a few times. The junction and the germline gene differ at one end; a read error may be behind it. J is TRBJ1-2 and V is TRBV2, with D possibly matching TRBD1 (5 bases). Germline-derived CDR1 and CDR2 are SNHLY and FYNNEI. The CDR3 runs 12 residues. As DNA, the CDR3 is TGTGCCAGCGGTGAGGGACGGCATGGCTACACCTTC. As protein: CASGEGRHGYTF.

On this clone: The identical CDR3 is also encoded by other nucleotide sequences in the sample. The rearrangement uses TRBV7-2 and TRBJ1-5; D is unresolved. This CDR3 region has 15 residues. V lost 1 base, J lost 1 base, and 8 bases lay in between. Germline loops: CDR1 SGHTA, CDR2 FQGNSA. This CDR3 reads CASSLDVLSNQPQHF. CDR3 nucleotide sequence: TGTGCCAGCAGCTTAGATGTATTAAGCAATCAGCCCCAGCATTTT.

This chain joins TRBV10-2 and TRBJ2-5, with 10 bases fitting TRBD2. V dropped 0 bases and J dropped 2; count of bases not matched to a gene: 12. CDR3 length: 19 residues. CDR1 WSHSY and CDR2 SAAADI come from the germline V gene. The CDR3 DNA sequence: TGCGCCAGCAGTGAGTCTCCGCCTAGCGGGAGAACTAGGCAAGAGACCCAGTACTTC. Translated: CASSESPPSGRTRQETQYF.

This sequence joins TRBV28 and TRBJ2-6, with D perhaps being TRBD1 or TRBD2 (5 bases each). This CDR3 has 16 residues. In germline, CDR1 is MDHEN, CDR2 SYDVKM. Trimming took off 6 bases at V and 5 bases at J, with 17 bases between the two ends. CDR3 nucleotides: TGTGCCAGCAGACCCGGGACCAGAGTCCGGGCCAACGTCCTGACTTTC. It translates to CASRPGTRVRANVLTF. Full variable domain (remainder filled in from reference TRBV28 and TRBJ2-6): DVKVTQSSRYLVKRTGEKVFLECVQDMDHENMFWYRQDPGLGLRLIYFSYDVKMKEKGDIPEGYSVSREKKERFSLILESASTNQTSMYLCASRPGTRVRANVLTFGAGSRLTVL.

The CDR3 DNA reads TGTGCCAGCAGTGCGACTTTCTTTGGAAACACCATATATTTT. Its translation is CASSATFFGNTIYF. V is TRBV27 and J is TRBJ1-3, with no clear D. Germline-derived CDR1 and CDR2 are MNHEY and SMNVEV (reference sequence). Trimming left V 5 bases short and J 3 bases short, with 11 bases between. The CDR3 is made up of 14 amino acids.

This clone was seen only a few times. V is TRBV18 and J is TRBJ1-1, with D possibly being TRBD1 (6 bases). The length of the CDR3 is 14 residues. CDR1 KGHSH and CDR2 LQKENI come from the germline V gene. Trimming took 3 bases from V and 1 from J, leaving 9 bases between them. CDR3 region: CASSPDSGNTEAFF. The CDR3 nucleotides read TGTGCCAGCTCACCGGACAGTGGGAACACTGAAGCTTTCTTT.

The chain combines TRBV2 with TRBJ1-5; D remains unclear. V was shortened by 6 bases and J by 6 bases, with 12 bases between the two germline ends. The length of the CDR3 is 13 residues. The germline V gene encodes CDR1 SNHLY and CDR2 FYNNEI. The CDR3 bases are TGTGCCAGCAGCCCCCGAACGGTTCAGCCCCAGCATTTT. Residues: CASSPRTVQPQHF.

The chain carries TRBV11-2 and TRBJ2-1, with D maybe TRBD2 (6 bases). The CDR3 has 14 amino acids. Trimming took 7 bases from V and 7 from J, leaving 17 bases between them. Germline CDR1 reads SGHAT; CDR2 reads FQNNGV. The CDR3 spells CASTPGTLQNEQFF. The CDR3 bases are TGTGCCAGCACACCCGGGACTCTACAAAATGAGCAGTTCTTC.